Below, one TCR beta chain is given with its context. Its target is unknown. Only in-frame clones appear in the TCRdb table, and some are missing; sequencing was by immunoSEQ multiplex PCR. The data show about 150,000 clones, with roughly 90% seen just once and around 3.1% held by the top ten. This CDR3 spans 15 amino acids. V dropped 1 base and J dropped 6; count of bases not matched to a gene: 5. CDR1 and CDR2 (germline): SGDLS, YYNGEE. The data are from a study of T cell responses to AZD1222 COVID-19 vaccine. Overall study context: Analyses pooled second doses at about 4 or about 12 weeks. Study conclusions and caveats: Donors were largely white British and mainly female; clonal diversity was possibly underestimated. Only a handful of individuals given AZD1222 were seropositive at baseline. Repertoires were obtained only post-peak T cell response.

This clonotype was obtained from an adult in good health. The J gene is TRBJ2-7, the V gene TRBV9; TRBD1 agrees at 12 bases. The input for sequencing was peripheral blood, taken on day 0 of AZD1222 vaccination. The CDR3 DNA reads as TGTGCCAGCAGCGTAACGGGACAGGGGGCCGGCGAGCAGTACTTC. Encoded protein: CASSVTGQGAGEQYF.